This record concerns one TCR beta chain sequence. Antigen unknown. This sample is drawn from a study of glioma-infiltrating T cells after dendritic cell vaccination. About the study: Dendritic cell vaccination trial patients had either newly diagnosed or recurrent glioblastoma. Autologous tumor lysate was loaded overnight onto monocyte-derived dendritic cells grown less than 8 days with IL-4 and GM-CSF.

Primers: 60 V beta forward and 13 J beta reverse. Sequencing used immunoSEQ multiplex PCR; TCRdb keeps in-frame clones, though not all of them. The sample lists approximately 48,000 clones, 85% occurring once. Study-level points and caveats: TCR clonality showed no direct relationship with survival.

The junction had 11 bases not matched to a gene; V was cut back by 0 bases and J by 1 base. The CDR3 totals 19 residues. The rearrangement joins TRBV5-3 to TRBJ2-3, with 10 bases identical to TRBD2. TRBV5-3 is treated as an ORF (open reading frame) with a function not yet certain. This receptor was identified in a human donor with glioblastoma. Sequenced material: blood, taken before dendritic cell vaccination. The CDR3 DNA sequence: TGTGCCAGAAGCTTGGCCAGCGGGGGGGCCTTGAGGGGCACAGATACGCAGTATTTT. Its translation: CARSLASGGALRGTDTQYF.